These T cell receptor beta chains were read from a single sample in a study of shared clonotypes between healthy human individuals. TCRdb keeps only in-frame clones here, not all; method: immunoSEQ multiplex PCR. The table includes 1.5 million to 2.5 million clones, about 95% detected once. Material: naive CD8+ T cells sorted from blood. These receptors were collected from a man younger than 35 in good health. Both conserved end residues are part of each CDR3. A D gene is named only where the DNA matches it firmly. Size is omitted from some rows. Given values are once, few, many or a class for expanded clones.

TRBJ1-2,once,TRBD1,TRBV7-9,CASSLSGDSREGYTF,TGTGCCAGCAGCTTATCCGGGGACAGCCGGGAGGGCTACACCTTC
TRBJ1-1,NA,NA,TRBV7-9,CASSQRGEATEAFF,TGTGCCAGCAGCCAGAGGGGTGAGGCCACTGAAGCTTTCTTT
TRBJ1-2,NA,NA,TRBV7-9,CASSLGEGVYDGYTF,TGTGCCAGCAGCCTAGGGGAGGGGGTGTACGATGGCTACACCTTC
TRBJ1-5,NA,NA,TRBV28,CASLHEDLTQHF,TGTGCCAGTTTGCATGAGGATCTAACCCAGCATTTT
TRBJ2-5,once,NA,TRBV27,CASSPPYMETQYF,TGTGCCAGCAGTCCCCCCTATATGGAGACCCAGTACTTC
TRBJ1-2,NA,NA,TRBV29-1,CSVEARDRPFGYTF,TGCAGCGTTGAAGCCCGGGACCGCCCTTTCGGCTACACCTTC
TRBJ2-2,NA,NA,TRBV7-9,CASSLWTGELFF,TGTGCCAGCAGCTTATGGACGGGGGAGCTGTTTTTT
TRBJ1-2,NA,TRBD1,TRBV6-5,CASSYSTGADYGYTF,TGTGCCAGCAGTTATTCGACAGGGGCTGACTATGGCTACACCTTC
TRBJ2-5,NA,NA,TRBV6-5,CASSYSPSETQYF,TGTGCCAGCAGTTACTCTCCCTCCGAGACCCAGTACTTC
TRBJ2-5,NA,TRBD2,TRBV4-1,CASSQSAPAGEVETQYF,TGCGCCAGCAGCCAGTCTGCGCCAGCGGGAGAGGTAGAGACCCAGTACTTC